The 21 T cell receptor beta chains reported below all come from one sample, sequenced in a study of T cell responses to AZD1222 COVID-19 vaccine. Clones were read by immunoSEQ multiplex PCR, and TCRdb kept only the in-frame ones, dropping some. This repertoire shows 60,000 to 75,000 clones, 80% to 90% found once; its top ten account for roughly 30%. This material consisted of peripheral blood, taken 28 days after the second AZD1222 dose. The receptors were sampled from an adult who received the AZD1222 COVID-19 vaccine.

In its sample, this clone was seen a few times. CDR3 loop: CASTQIEQGDRGEAFF. CDR3 nucleotides: TGTGCCAGCACCCAAATAGAACAGGGGGACAGGGGTGAAGCTTTCTTT. The chain uses TRBV27 and TRBJ1-1, with 10 nucleotides matching TRBD1. The CDR3 sequence is 16 residues long. Unmatched junction bases numbered 15, after V lost 7 bases and J lost 7 bases. Germline V CDR1 and CDR2: MNHEY, SMNVEV (reference sequence).

The CDR3 DNA sequence: TGTGCCAGCACTCGGACAGGGATGCGGGGCTACACCTTC. Encoded protein: CASTRTGMRGYTF. The V gene is TRBV28, the J gene TRBJ1-2; 8 nucleotides line up with TRBD1. Germline-derived CDR1 and CDR2 are MDHEN and SYDVKM. The V segment lost 7 bases and the J segment 8 bases; nucleotides outside the gene matches: 9. The CDR3 consists of 13 residues.

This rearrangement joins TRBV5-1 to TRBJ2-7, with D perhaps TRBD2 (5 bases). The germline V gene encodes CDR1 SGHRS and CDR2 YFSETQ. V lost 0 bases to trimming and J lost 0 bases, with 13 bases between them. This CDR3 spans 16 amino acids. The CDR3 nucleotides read TGCGCCAGCAGCTTGGATGGCGGGTGGAGCTCCTACGAGCAGTACTTC. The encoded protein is CASSLDGGWSSYEQYF.

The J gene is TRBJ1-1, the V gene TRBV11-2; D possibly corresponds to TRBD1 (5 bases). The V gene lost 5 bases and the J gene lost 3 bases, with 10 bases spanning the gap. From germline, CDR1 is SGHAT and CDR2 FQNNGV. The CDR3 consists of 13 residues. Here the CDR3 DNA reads TGTGCCAGCAGCCCTTTCAGGGACACTGAAGCTTTCTTT. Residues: CASSPFRDTEAFF.

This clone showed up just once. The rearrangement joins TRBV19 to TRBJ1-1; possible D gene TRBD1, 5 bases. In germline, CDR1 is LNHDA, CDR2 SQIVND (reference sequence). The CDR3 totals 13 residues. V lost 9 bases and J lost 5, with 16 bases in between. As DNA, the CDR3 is TGTGCCAGCGCTTCGACAGTGAGTACTGAAGCTTTCTTT. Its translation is CASASTVSTEAFF.

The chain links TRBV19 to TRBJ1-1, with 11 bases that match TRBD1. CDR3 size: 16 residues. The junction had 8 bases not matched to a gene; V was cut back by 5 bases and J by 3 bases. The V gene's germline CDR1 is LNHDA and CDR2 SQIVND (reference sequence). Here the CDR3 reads CASSSRTGGRDTEAFF. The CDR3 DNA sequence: TGTGCCAGTAGTTCGCGGACAGGGGGCAGAGACACTGAAGCTTTCTTT.

The CDR3 DNA reads TGTGCCAGCAGTGGGGGGATAAACTATGGCTACACCTTC. Protein: CASSGGINYGYTF. The V and J genes are TRBV28 and TRBJ1-2, with D maybe TRBD1 (5 bases). The CDR3 length is 13 residues. The germline V gene encodes CDR1 MDHEN and CDR2 SYDVKM. V was trimmed by 5 bases and J by 2 bases, leaving 9 bases between them.

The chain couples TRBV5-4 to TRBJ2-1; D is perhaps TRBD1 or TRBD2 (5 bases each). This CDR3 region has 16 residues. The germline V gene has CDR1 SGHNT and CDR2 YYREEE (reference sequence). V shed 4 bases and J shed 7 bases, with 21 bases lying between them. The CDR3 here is CASSPPGTFVHNEQFF. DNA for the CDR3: TGTGCCAGCAGCCCGCCCGGGACCTTCGTGCATAATGAGCAGTTCTTC.

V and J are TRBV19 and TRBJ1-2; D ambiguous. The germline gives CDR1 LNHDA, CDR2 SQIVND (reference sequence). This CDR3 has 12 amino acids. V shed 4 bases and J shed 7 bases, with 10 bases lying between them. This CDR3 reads CASSKGVAGYTF. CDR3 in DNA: TGTGCCAGTAGTAAGGGAGTAGCTGGCTACACCTTC. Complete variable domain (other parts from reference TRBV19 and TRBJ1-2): DGGITQSPKYLFRKEGQNVTLSCEQNLNHDAMYWYRQDPGQGLRLIYYSQIVNDFQKGDIAEGYSVSREKKESFPLTVTSAQKNPTAFYLCASSKGVAGYTFGSGTRLTVV.

In DNA, the CDR3 is TGCGCCAGCTCAATGGGGCCCTCAAACTACGAGCAGTACTTC. Encoded protein: CASSMGPSNYEQYF. This chain links TRBV5-1 with TRBJ2-7; a weak D match, TRBD1 (5 bases). V lost 7 bases, J lost 3 bases, and 17 bases lay in between. Germline-derived CDR1 and CDR2 are SGHRS and YFSETQ. The CDR3 covers 14 residues.

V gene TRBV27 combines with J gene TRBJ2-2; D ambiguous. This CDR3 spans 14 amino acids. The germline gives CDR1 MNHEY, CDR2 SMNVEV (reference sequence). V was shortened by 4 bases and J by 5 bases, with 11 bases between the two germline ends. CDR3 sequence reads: CASSSPYRTGELFF. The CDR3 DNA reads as TGTGCCAGCAGTTCCCCTTACCGAACCGGGGAGCTGTTTTTT.

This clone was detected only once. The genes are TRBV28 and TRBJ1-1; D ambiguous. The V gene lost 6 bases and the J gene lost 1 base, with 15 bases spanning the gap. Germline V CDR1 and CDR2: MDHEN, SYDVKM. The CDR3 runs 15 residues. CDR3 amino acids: CASSHHSPGNTEAFF. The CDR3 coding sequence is TGTGCCAGCAGCCACCATTCTCCCGGGAACACTGAAGCTTTCTTT.

CDR3 sequence: CAISAGLADYEQYF. The CDR3 DNA sequence: TGTGCCATCAGTGCCGGCCTAGCGGACTACGAGCAGTACTTC. This rearrangement joins TRBV10-3 to TRBJ2-7; 7 nucleotides align to TRBD2. V gave up 4 bases and J gave up 3 bases; unmatched junction bases: 6. Germline lookup yields CDR1 ENHRY and CDR2 SYGVKD. The CDR3 totals 14 residues.

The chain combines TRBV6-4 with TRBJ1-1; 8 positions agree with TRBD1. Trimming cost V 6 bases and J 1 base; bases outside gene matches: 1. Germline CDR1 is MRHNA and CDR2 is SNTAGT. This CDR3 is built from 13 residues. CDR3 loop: CASRGTGNTEAFF. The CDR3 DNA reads TGTGCCAGCAGAGGGACAGGGAACACTGAAGCTTTCTTT.

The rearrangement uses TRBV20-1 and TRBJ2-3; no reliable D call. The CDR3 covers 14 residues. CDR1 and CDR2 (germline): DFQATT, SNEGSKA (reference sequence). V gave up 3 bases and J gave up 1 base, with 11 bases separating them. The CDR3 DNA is TGCAGTGCTAGTAGATTCGAGGGCACAGATACGCAGTATTTT. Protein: CSASRFEGTDTQYF.

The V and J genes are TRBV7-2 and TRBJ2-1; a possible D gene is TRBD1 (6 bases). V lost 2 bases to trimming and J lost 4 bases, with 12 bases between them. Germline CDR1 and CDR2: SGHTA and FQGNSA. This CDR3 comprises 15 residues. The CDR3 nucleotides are TGTGCCAGCAGCTTAAAGGGGGACGGATACAATGAGCAGTTCTTC. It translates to CASSLKGDGYNEQFF.

CDR3: CASSYGQNQPQHF. CDR3 nucleotides: TGTGCCAGCAGTTACGGGCAGAATCAGCCCCAGCATTTT. V gene TRBV6-6 combines with J gene TRBJ1-5; D is unclear. V was trimmed by 2 bases and J by 4 bases, leaving 6 bases between them. Germline-derived CDR1 and CDR2 are MNHNY and SVGAGI (reference sequence). This CDR3 comprises 13 residues.

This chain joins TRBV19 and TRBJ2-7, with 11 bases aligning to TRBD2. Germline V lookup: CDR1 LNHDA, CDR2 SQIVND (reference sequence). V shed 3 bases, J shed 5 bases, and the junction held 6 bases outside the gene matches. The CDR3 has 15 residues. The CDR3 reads CASSIFTSGSHEQYF. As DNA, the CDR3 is TGTGCCAGTAGTATTTTTACTAGCGGGAGTCACGAGCAGTACTTC.

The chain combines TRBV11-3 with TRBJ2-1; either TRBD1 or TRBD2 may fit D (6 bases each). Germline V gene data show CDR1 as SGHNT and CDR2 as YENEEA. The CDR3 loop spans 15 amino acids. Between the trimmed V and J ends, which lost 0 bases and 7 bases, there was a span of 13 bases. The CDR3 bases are TGTGCCAGCAGCTTAGATCAGGGGACTGGGAATGAGCAGTTCTTC. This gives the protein CASSLDQGTGNEQFF.

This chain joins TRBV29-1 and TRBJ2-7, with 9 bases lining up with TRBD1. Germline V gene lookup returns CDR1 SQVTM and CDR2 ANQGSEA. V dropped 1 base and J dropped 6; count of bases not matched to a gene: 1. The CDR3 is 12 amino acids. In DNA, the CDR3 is TGCAGCGTTGAAGGGACAGGGGCCGAGCAGTACTTC. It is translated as CSVEGTGAEQYF.

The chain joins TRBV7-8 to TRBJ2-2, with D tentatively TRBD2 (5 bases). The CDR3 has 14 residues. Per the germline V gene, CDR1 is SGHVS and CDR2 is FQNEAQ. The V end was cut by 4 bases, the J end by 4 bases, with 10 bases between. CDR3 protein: CASSSGAGTGELFF. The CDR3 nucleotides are TGTGCCAGCAGCTCGGGTGCGGGCACCGGGGAGCTGTTTTTT.